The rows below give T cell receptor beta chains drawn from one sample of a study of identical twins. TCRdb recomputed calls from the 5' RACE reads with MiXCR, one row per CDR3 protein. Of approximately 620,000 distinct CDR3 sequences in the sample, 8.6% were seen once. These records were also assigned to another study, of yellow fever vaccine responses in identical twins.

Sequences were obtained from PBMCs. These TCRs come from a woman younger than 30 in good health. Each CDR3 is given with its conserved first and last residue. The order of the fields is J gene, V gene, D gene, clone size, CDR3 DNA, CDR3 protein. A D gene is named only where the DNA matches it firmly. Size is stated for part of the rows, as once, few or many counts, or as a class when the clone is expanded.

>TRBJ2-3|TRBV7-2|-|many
TGTGCCAGCAGCCATTATTCAGATACGCAGTATTTT
CASSHYSDTQYF
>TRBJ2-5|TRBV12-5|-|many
TGTGCTAGTGGTTTGGTAAAACAGGGTGGCGAGACCCAGTACTTC
CASGLVKQGGETQYF
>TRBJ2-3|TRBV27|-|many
TGTGCCAGCAGTTTAGAACAGCCCACAGATACGCAGTATTTT
CASSLEQPTDTQYF
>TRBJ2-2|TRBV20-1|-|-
TGCAGTGCTAGGCCCGACAGCACCGGGGAGCTGTTTTTT
CSARPDSTGELFF
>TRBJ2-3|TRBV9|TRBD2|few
TGTGCCAGCAGCCGCCCCCTAGCGGGGGGGGCAGATACGCAGTATTTT
CASSRPLAGGADTQYF
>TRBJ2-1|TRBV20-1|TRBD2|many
TGCAGTGCTAGAGGGCTAGCGGGGTACAATGAGCAGTTCTTC
CSARGLAGYNEQFF
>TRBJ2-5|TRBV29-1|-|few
TGCAGCGTAAGGGGGTCCCCCCCGGTTTTTGAGACCCAGTACTTC
CSVRGSPPVFETQYF
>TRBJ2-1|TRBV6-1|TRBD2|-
TGTGCCAGCACCTCAAGGTCTATGGCAGGACTAGCGGATAATGAGCAGTTCTTC
CASTSRSMAGLADNEQFF
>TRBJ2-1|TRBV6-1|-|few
TGTGCCAGCGCGCCTACTCAAAACAATGAGCAGTTCTTC
CASAPTQNNEQFF
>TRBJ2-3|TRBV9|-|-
TGTGCCAGCAGCGATTTCAGCACAGATACGCAGTATTTT
CASSDFSTDTQYF
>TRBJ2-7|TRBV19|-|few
TGTGCCAGTAGCCCGATCGGGAGAGAAACCTACGAGCAGTACTTC
CASSPIGRETYEQYF
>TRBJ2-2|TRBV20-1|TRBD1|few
TGCAGTGCTAGAAAGGAGCGGACAGGGTCGGACACCGGGGAGCTGTTTTTT
CSARKERTGSDTGELFF
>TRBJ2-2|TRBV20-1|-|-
TGCAGTGCTAGAGATGCAAAGGGTTTAACCGGGGAGCTGTTTTTT
CSARDAKGLTGELFF
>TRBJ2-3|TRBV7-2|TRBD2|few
TGTGCCAGCAGCTTAGATTCTGCGGGAGGGCCCGATACGCAGTATTTT
CASSLDSAGGPDTQYF
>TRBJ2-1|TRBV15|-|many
TGTGCCACCAGCAGAGGAGGAGGGCTTCCCCATGAGCAGTTCTTC
CATSRGGGLPHEQFF
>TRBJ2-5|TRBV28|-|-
TGTGCCAGCCGGGACTTCGGGGATGGGGGTGAGACCCAGTACTTC
CASRDFGDGGETQYF
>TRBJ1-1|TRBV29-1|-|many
TGCAGCGTTGAAATTCAGCAGAACACTGAAGCTTTCTTT
CSVEIQQNTEAFF
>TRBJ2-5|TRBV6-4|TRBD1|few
TGTGCCAGCAGTGAGGGACAGGAAGAGACCCAGTACTTC
CASSEGQEETQYF
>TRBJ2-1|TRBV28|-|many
TGTGCCAGCTTGAGACCCGGCTCCTACAATGAGCAGTTCTTC
CASLRPGSYNEQFF
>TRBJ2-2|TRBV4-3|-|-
TGCGCCAGCAGCCAAGATGTAGGGACGGCTCGAGGCACCGGGGAGCTGTTTTTT
CASSQDVGTARGTGELFF
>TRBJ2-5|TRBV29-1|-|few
TGCAGCGTTGACCAGCAAGAGACCCAGTACTTC
CSVDQQETQYF
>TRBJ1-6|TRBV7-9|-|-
TGTGCCAGCGTCGCAGGGGCTTCACCCCTCCACTTT
CASVAGASPLHF
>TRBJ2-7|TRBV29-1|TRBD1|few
TGCAGCGTTCGACAGGGGATATACGAGCAGTACTTC
CSVRQGIYEQYF
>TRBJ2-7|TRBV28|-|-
TGTGCCAGCTCGGGGCCCGGGGTAGGGGAGCAGCACTTC
CASSGPGVGEQHF
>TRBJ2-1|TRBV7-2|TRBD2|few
TGTGCCAGCAGCTCCACTAGCGGGGCCAATGAGCAGTTCTTC
CASSSTSGANEQFF
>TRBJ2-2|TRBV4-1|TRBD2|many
TGCGCCAGCAGCCAAGTCCTAGCGGGGGCTGCGAACACCGGGGAGCTGTTTTTT
CASSQVLAGAANTGELFF